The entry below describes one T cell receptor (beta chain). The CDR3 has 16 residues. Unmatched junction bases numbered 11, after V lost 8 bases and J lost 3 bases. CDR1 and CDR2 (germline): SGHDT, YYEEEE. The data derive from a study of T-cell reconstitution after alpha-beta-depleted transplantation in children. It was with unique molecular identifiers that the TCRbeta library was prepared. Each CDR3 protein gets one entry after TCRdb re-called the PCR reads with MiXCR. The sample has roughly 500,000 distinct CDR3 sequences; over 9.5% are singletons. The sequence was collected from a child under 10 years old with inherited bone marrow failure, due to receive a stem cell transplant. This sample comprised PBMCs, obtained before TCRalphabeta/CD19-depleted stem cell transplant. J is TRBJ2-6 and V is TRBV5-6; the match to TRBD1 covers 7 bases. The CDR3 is CASWRQGVGGANVLTF. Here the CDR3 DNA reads TGTGCCAGTTGGAGGCAGGGGGTAGGTGGGGCCAACGTCCTGACTTTC.